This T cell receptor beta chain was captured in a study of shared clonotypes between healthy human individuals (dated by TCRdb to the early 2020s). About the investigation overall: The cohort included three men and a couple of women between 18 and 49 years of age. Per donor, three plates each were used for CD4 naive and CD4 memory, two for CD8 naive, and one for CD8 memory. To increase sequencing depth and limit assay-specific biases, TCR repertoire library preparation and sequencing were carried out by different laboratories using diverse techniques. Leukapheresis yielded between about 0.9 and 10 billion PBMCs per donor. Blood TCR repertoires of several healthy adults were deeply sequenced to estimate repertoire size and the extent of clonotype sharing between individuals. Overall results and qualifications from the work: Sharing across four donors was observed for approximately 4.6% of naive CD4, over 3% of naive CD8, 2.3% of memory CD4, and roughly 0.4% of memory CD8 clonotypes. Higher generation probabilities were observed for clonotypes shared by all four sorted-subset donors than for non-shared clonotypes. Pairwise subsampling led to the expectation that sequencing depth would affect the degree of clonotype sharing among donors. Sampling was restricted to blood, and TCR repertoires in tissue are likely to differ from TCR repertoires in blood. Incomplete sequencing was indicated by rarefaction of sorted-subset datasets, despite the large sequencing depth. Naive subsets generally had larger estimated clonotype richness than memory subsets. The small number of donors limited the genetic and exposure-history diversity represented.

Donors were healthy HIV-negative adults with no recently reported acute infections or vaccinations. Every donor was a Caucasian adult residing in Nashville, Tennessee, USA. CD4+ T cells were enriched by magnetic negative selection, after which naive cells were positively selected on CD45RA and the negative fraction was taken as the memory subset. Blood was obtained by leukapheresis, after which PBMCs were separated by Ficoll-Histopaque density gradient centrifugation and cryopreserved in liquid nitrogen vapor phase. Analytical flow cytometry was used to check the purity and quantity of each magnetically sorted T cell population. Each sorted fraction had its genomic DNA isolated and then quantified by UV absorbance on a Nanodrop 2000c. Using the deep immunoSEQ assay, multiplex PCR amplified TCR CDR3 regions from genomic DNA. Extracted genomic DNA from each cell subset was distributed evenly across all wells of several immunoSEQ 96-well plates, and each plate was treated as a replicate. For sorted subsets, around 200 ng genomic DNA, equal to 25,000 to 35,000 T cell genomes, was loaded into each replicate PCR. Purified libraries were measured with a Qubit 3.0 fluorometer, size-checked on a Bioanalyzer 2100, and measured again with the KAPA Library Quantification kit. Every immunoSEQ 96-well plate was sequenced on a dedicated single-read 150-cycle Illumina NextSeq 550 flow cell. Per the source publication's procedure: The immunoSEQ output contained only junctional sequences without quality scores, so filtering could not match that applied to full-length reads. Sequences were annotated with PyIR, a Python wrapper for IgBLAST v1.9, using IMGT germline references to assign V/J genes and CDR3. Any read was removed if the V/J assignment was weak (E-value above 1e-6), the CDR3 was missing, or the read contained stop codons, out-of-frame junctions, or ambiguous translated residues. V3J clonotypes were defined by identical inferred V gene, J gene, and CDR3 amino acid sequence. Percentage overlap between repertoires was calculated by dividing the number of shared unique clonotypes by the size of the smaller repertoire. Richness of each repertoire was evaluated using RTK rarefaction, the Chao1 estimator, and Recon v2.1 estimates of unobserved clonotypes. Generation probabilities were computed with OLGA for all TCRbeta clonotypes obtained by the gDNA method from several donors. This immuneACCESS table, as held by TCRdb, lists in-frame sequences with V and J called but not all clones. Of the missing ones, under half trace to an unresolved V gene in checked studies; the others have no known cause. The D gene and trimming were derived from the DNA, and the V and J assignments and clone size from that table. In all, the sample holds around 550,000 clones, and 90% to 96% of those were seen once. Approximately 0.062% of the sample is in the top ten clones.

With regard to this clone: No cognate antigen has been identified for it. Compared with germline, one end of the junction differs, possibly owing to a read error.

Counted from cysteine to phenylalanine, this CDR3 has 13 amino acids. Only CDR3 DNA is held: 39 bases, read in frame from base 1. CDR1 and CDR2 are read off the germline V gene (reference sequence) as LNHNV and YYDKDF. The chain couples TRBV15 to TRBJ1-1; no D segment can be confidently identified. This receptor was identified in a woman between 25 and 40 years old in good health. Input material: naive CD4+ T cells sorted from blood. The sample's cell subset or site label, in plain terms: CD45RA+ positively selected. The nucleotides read TGTGCCACAAGCAGAGTGCTGAACACTGAAGCTTTCTTT. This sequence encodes CATSRVLNTEAFF.